A selection of T cell receptor beta chains follows, all from one sample in a study of molecular identifiers for immune sequencing clone quantification. TCRdb reprocessed the PCR reads via MiXCR and lists one record per CDR3 protein. The sample consists of about 320,000 distinct CDR3 sequences, roughly 24% of them appearing once. The specimen was naive CD8+ T cells from blood, with Jurkat cell RNA spiked in. Receptors were obtained from a human donor in good health. Some libraries in this study had Jurkat cell RNA spiked in. CDR3s include the opening cysteine and the closing phenylalanine or tryptophan.

V gene,CDR3 protein
TRBV12-3/TRBV12-4,CASSHYSGGAPDTQYF
TRBV28,CASSSDPIHRVSGRGNEQFF
TRBV4-3,CASSQEGGAMNTEAFF
TRBV2,CASSDTGVIVYEQYF
TRBV7-9,CASSQTTGLLYEQYF
TRBV27,CASSLGGGLPYEQYF
TRBV12-5,CASGLEMRLGGYTETQYF
TRBV27,CASSFPNTGELFF
TRBV3-1,CASSSGGAAEQYF
TRBV5-1,CASSSLGGESWYEQYF
TRBV6-1,CASRDSRWGLAGVSGELFF
TRBV11-2,CASSSYPRDRAYEQYF
TRBV7-9,CASSLAGEGETQYF
TRBV10-1,CASSDPLKANVLTF
TRBV12-3/TRBV12-4,CASSSHRQGESYGYTF
TRBV7-3,CASSFQERSGANVLTF
TRBV5-4,CASSSIAGGLPDTQYF
TRBV12-3/TRBV12-4,CASRSYRGSGNTIYF
TRBV20-1,CSAGLDGRIYEQYF
TRBV6-2/TRBV6-3,CASSRPGTSRSTDTQYF
TRBV12-3/TRBV12-4,CASSFIPGTAYEQYF
TRBV5-1,CASGGDTYYEQYF
TRBV20-1,CSAPVGAGGPVTDTQYF
TRBV29-1,CSVVADLGDKVGFF
TRBV24-1,CATRPPYTDTQYF
TRBV5-3,CASESWGASTDTQYF
TRBV13,CASSPARIQETQNF
TRBV20-1,CSASDPDFDDSYNEQFF
TRBV20-1,CSAREEGGTEAFF
TRBV4-1,CASSQVEDQPQHF
TRBV5-1,CAGRDRGVAISYEQYF
TRBV7-9,CASSLVGRAGGKETQYF
TRBV19,CASSMDRAYEQYF
TRBV29-1,CSVVLSGPEQFF
TRBV19,CASSPNPAYEQYF
TRBV12-3/TRBV12-4,CASTTIGQVPSPQHF